The 12 T cell receptor beta chains below were found in one sample sequenced in a study of blood T cell repertoires in COVID-19. Using immunoSEQ multiplex PCR, the repertoire was profiled, and TCRdb retains in-frame clones only, with some absent. The sample consists of some 300,000 clones, around 90% of them appearing once. Material: PBMCs or T cells enriched from blood (not recorded which). These TCRs come from a woman in her thirties or forties who had recovered from COVID-19.

The J gene is TRBJ2-1, the V gene TRBV9; 9 nucleotides line up with TRBD1. The V gene end was trimmed by 4 bases and the J gene end by 3 bases; junction bases not matched to a gene: 2. The CDR3 consists of 14 residues. The germline V gene has CDR1 SGDLS and CDR2 YYNGEE. For the CDR3, the DNA is TGTGCCAGCAGCACGGGACAGGGCTACAATGAGCAGTTCTTC. Encoded protein: CASSTGQGYNEQFF. The variable domain in full, with the rest retrieved from reference TRBV9 and TRBJ2-1, is DSGVTQTPKHLITATGQRVTLRCSPRSGDLSVYWYQQSLDQGLQFLIQYYNGEERAKGNILERFSAQQFPDLHSELNLSSLELGDSALYFCASSTGQGYNEQFFGPGTRLTVL.

V usage is TRBV28 and J usage is TRBJ1-1; D remains ambiguous. Germline V lookup: CDR1 MDHEN, CDR2 SYDVKM. Trimming cost V 6 bases and J 1 base, with 6 bases left between them. CDR3 length equals 12 residues. The CDR3 coding sequence is TGTGCCAGCAGCCACGGGAACACTGAAGCTTTCTTT. Its translation is CASSHGNTEAFF.

The CDR3 bases are TGTGCCAGCACCTCCGGGACAGGGGTTGGCGAGCAGTACTTC. It specifies CASTSGTGVGEQYF. V gene TRBV7-8 combines with J gene TRBJ2-7; 10 bases match TRBD1. The CDR3 is made up of 14 amino acids. V gave up 7 bases and J gave up 6 bases; unmatched junction bases: 9. CDR1 SGHVS and CDR2 FQNEAQ come from the germline V gene.

This clone was recorded only once. The rearrangement joins TRBV5-4 to TRBJ2-7; maybe TRBD1 (6 bases). The CDR3 covers 16 residues. Trimming left V 4 bases short and J 4 bases short, with 21 bases between. CDR1 SGHNT and CDR2 YYREEE come from the germline V gene (reference sequence). CDR3 sequence: CASSRNIVQGTYEQYF. The CDR3 nucleotides read TGTGCCAGCAGCCGAAACATCGTCCAGGGGACGTACGAGCAGTACTTC.

J is TRBJ2-7 and V is TRBV30; the match to TRBD2 covers 8 bases. The CDR3 length is 14 residues. From germline, CDR1 is GTSNPN and CDR2 SVGIG (reference sequence). Trimming cost V 3 bases and J 0 bases; bases outside gene matches: 4. For the CDR3, the DNA is TGTGCCTGGAGGGCTAGCGGGTCCTCCTACGAGCAGTACTTC. Translated: CAWRASGSSYEQYF.

The chain is built from TRBV29-1 and TRBJ1-1; D may be TRBD1 (6 bases). Trimming took off 1 base at V and 10 bases at J, with 19 bases between the two ends. Germline CDR1 is SQVTM and CDR2 is ANQGSEA. The CDR3 has 14 amino acids. The CDR3 loop is CSVEGLGRGRGAFF. The CDR3 nucleotides are TGCAGCGTTGAAGGTCTAGGTAGGGGCAGGGGAGCTTTCTTT.

The V gene is TRBV2, the J gene TRBJ1-1; TRBD1 aligns across 8 bases. Trimming cost V 5 bases and J 2 bases; bases outside gene matches: 4. The CDR3 contains 14 residues. CDR1 is SNHLY, CDR2 FYNNEI, per germline. CDR3 coding DNA: TGTGCCAGCAGTCTAGGACAGGGTAACACTGAAGCTTTCTTT. As protein: CASSLGQGNTEAFF. Supplemented by reference TRBV2 and TRBJ1-1, the full variable domain reads EPEVTQTPSHQVTQMGQEVILRCVPISNHLYFYWYRQILGQKVEFLVSFYNNEISEKSEIFDDQFSVERPDGSNFTLKIRSTKLEDSAMYFCASSLGQGNTEAFFGQGTRLTVV.

J is TRBJ2-7 and V is TRBV6-2 or TRBV6-3; possibly TRBD1 for D (7 bases). V dropped 6 bases and J dropped 7 bases, with 22 bases sitting between them. Germline lookup yields CDR1 MNHEY and CDR2 SVGEGT. The CDR3 sequence is 15 residues long. CDR3 loop: CASSYTGEARKEQYF. As DNA, the CDR3 is TGTGCCAGCAGCTATACAGGGGAGGCTAGGAAAGAGCAGTACTTC.

The chain links TRBV4-2 to TRBJ2-3, with 9 bases lining up with TRBD2. The CDR3 runs 16 residues. Trimming removed 4 bases from V and 5 bases from J; junction bases left unmatched: 10. The germline gives CDR1 LGHNA, CDR2 YNFKEQ. CDR3 residues: CASSPELAGVGDTQYF. The CDR3 DNA follows: TGTGCCAGCAGCCCAGAACTAGCGGGTGTGGGAGATACGCAGTATTTT.

The chain has TRBV27 and TRBJ1-2; TRBD1 matches at 10 bases. The CDR3 is made up of 14 amino acids. With V trimmed by 3 bases and J by 5 bases, 3 bases remained unmatched. Germline V lookup: CDR1 MNHEY, CDR2 SMNVEV (reference sequence). The CDR3 coding sequence is TGTGCCAGCAGTTTGCGGACAGGGGGGTATGGCTACACCTTC. Translated: CASSLRTGGYGYTF.

J is TRBJ1-4 and V is TRBV4-1, with D possibly TRBD1 on 5 matching bases. V was trimmed by 4 bases and J by 8 bases, leaving 11 bases between them. The CDR3 covers 13 residues. CDR1 is MGHRA, CDR2 YSYEKL, per germline. CDR3 sequence reads: CASSRQITEKLFF. The DNA for the CDR3 is TGCGCCAGCAGCCGACAGATTACGGAAAAACTGTTTTTT.

V is TRBV30 and J is TRBJ2-3; 7 bases map to TRBD1. The ends lost 4 bases at V and 6 bases at J; junction bases unmatched: 7. This CDR3 has 13 residues. Germline V gives CDR1 GTSNPN, CDR2 SVGIG (reference sequence). CDR3 region: CAWIPEGADTQYF. In DNA, the CDR3 is TGTGCCTGGATCCCAGAGGGGGCCGATACGCAGTATTTT.